Sequencing of this T cell receptor beta chain was carried out in a study of T cells in Graves' hyperthyroidism and ophthalmopathy. Broader study findings: Expanded thyroid clonotypes (above 0.001) were mostly also found in blood.

The CDR3 length is 17 residues. TCR beta CDR3 sequences were amplified from RNA transcripts. HTBI primers were the set used in a first-round RT-PCR of the TCR CDR3. TCRdb redid the calling of the multiplex PCR reads with MiXCR, one entry per CDR3 protein. The sample consists of roughly 570,000 distinct CDR3 sequences, 46% of them appearing once. Note on this clonotype: Its specificity is not known. Its ends do not fully match the called genes, so a read error is possible.

Newly diagnosed hyperthyroidism, duration under 2 months, in patients aged 18 to 65. Lactation, pregnancy, other autoimmune disease or uncontrolled infection excluded patients. This chain links TRBV12-3 or TRBV12-4 with TRBJ2-2, with 10 bases aligning to TRBD1. This receptor was identified in a woman under 30 with Graves' hyperthyroidism. The specimen sequenced was peripheral blood or thyroid tissue (not recorded which). This CDR3 reads CASSLRQGAGNTGELSW. CDR3 sequence (DNA): TGTGCCAGCAGTTTACGACAGGGGGCAGGGAACACCGGGGAGCTGTCTTGG.